This T cell receptor (beta chain) was sequenced in a study of CD8 T cells in Susac syndrome. With random hexamers, reverse transcription was performed on about 0.5 to 1 ug of RNA. Amplification of the TCR beta CDR3 was carried out by immunoSEQ multiplex PCR, which spanned a total of 54 Vbeta and 13 Jbeta segments. TCRdb recomputed calls from the immunoSEQ multiplex PCR reads with MiXCR, one row per CDR3 protein. Of approximately 70,000 distinct CDR3 sequences listed, around 95% were seen once; the top ten hold about 0.6%. V gave up 2 bases and J gave up 5 bases, with 15 bases separating them. Germline V CDR1 and CDR2: DFQATT, SNEGSKA (reference sequence). This CDR3 region has 14 residues.

The specimen sequenced was CD8+ T cells from PBMCs. V gene TRBV20-1 combines with J gene TRBJ1-1, with D possibly TRBD1 on 6 matching bases. The clonotype originates from a human donor with multiple sclerosis. CDR3 DNA: TGCAGTGCTAGACCACACAGGGAATTGACTGAAGCTTTCTTT. It translates to CSARPHRELTEAFF.